The subject of this entry is one T cell receptor beta chain. The antigen is unknown. Using immunoSEQ multiplex PCR, the repertoire was profiled, and TCRdb retains in-frame clones only, with some absent. Of approximately 73,000 clones in the sample, approximately 88% are singletons; the top ten hold 10% to 15%. The source of the sample is a study of OX40 agonist ivuxolimab in advanced cancers. Findings and caveats of the study: Determination of antigen specificity was not performed for the expanded peripheral T cells.

The V end was cut by 1 base, the J end by 9 bases, with 19 bases between. Germline assignment: CDR1 MGHRA and CDR2 YSYEKL. The CDR3 has 17 residues. The chain combines TRBV4-1 with TRBJ1-6, with D maybe TRBD1 (6 bases). This material consisted of CD4+ or CD8+ T cells sorted from blood, taken in a trial of the OX40 agonist ivuxolimab. The sequence came from an adult with an advanced solid tumor such as melanoma, head and neck, liver or kidney cancer. For the CDR3, the DNA is TGCGCCAGCAGCCAAGTTAGGGGGGGGTTACTAAGTTCACCCCTCCACTTT. The encoded protein is CASSQVRGGLLSSPLHF.